Given below is one T cell receptor beta chain in context. The CDR3 sequence is 17 residues long. Trimming removed 1 base at V and 4 bases at J, with 22 bases between. Germline CDR1 is DFQATT and CDR2 is SNEGSKA (reference sequence). Construction of the TCRbeta library involved unique molecular identifiers. MiXCR, run by TCRdb on the PCR reads, gives a single entry per CDR3 protein. The sample records approximately 400,000 distinct CDR3 sequences, 11% being singletons. The entry originates in a study of T-cell reconstitution after alpha-beta-depleted transplantation in children. The clonotype was recovered from a human donor who donated a stem cell graft to a child with acute myeloid leukemia. Sample: PBMCs from the stem cell graft donor, taken from the stem cell graft. The chain recombines TRBV20-1 with TRBJ1-2, with a weak D call TRBD1 (5 bases). The CDR3 DNA is TGCAGTGCTAGAGCCCCCCTAGACAGCTTCCACTCCTATGGCTACACCTTC. Amino acid sequence: CSARAPLDSFHSYGYTF.